This T cell receptor beta chain was recorded in a study of blood T cell repertoires in COVID-19. The wider study: The samples span acute and convalescent COVID-19 from the United States, Italy and Spain. The cDNA or gDNA used as material had been derived from T cells, B-cell-depleted T cells, or PBMCs.

Under the authors' procedure: Nucleated cell counts were estimated from reference gene primer amplification. Some clones are missing from TCRdb's copy, which holds only in-frame ones; the method was immunoSEQ multiplex PCR. D and trimming were read from the DNA, whereas the V and J calls and clone size are those reported in that table. The sample has 220,000 or so clones, around 83% seen once. This CDR3 contains 13 residues. The V end lost 0 bases, the J end lost 2 bases, and 7 bases lay between the germline ends. Germline-derived CDR1 and CDR2 are GTSNPN and SVGIG (reference sequence). This clone was observed once. Enrolment of Seattle patients took place during active infection, and they were followed longitudinally.

V is TRBV30 and J is TRBJ2-5; D uncertain. The sequence was collected from a woman older than 75 with COVID-19, enrolled during active disease. Sample: peripheral blood. This CDR3 reads CAWSVHGQETQYF. CDR3 coding DNA: TGTGCCTGGAGTGTACACGGGCAAGAGACCCAGTACTTC.